This record looks at one T cell receptor beta chain sequence and its context. Its antigen is not identified. The sample originates from a study of T cell responses to AZD1222 COVID-19 vaccine. Background on the study: Both about-4-week and about-12-week second-dose recipients were combined. Overall study results and limits: Increases in Spike-specific TCR breadth and depth were seen after two AZD1222 doses. White British people made up most donors, females outnumbered males, and clonal diversity was possibly underestimated.

The germline V and J ends were trimmed by 7 bases and 7 bases, with 14 bases remaining between them. CDR1 is MNHEY, CDR2 SVGAGI, per germline. This CDR3 spans 14 amino acids. This table comes from immunoSEQ multiplex PCR, and its TCRdb copy is limited to in-frame clones, with some not included. This sample has tens of thousands of clones, with 70% to 90% found just once. This receptor was taken from an adult in good health. Sequencing was performed on peripheral blood, taken on day 0 of AZD1222 vaccination. The rearrangement links TRBV6-5 to TRBJ1-6; a weak D match, TRBD1 (6 bases). The CDR3 spells CASTTTGWNSPLHF. The CDR3 nucleotides read TGTGCCAGCACTACGACAGGCTGGAATTCACCCCTCCACTTT.